These 29 T cell receptor beta chains were all obtained from the same sample, sequenced in a study of T cell repertoires in cytomegalovirus infection. One entry per CDR3 protein results from TCRdb running MiXCR on the reads. The sample has 200,000 to 300,000 distinct CDR3 sequences; roughly 15% are singletons. The sample was PBMCs. The receptor source for this set is a human donor in good health (CMV status not recorded). Some clones in this sample may be carry-over from other donors' samples.

This sequence joins TRBV12-3 or TRBV12-4 and TRBJ1-1, with D possibly matching TRBD1 (5 bases). Trimming cost V 8 bases and J 1 base, with 14 bases left between them. CDR3 length equals 14 residues. The CDR3 nucleotides are TGTGCCAGCGTCCCTGGGACGGGGAACACTGAAGCTTTCTTT. Protein sequence: CASVPGTGNTEAFF.

There are many counts of this clonotype. The chain uses TRBV20-1 and TRBJ1-6, with D hard to call. Trimming left V 0 bases short and J 6 bases short, with 12 bases between. Germline values: CDR1 DFQATT, CDR2 SNEGSKA (reference sequence). The CDR3 loop spans 15 amino acids. In nucleotides, the CDR3 is TGCAGTGCTAGAGAGGGCAGAGGAACTAATTCACCCCTCCACTTT. It encodes CSAREGRGTNSPLHF.

This clonotype was detected ten times or more. Here the CDR3 DNA reads TGCGCCAGCAGCCAAGTCAGGGAGATAACTTACACTGAAGCTTTCTTT. Its protein is CASSQVREITYTEAFF. V is TRBV4-1 and J is TRBJ1-1; the D gene is possibly TRBD1 (5 bases). The V end was cut by 1 base, the J end by 3 bases, with 15 bases between. This CDR3 is 16 amino acids long. Germline V gene lookup returns CDR1 MGHRA and CDR2 YSYEKL.

The chain joins TRBV9 to TRBJ2-5, with D possibly matching TRBD2 (7 bases). V lost 0 bases and J 6 bases, leaving 12 bases between the germline ends. The CDR3 runs 14 residues. Germline V gene data show CDR1 as SGDLS and CDR2 as YYNGEE. CDR3 residues: CASSVEGDYQTQYF. CDR3 sequence (DNA): TGTGCCAGCAGCGTAGAGGGGGACTACCAGACCCAGTACTTC.

This clonotype was counted many times. The chain uses TRBV7-2 and TRBJ1-5, with D unclear. V was cut by 4 bases and J by 4 bases, with 14 bases left in between. Germline lookup yields CDR1 SGHTA and CDR2 FQGNSA. The CDR3 is 15 amino acids. DNA of the CDR3: TGTGCCAGCAGCTACTACCTGGGAGGGAATCAGCCCCAGCATTTT. Its translation is CASSYYLGGNQPQHF.

The chain joins TRBV28 to TRBJ2-7; no firm D call. This CDR3 has 13 residues. V lost 1 base and J 7 bases, leaving 11 bases between the germline ends. The germline CDR1 and CDR2 sequences are MDHEN and SYDVKM. CDR3 residues: CASSLLTPGEQYF. The CDR3 DNA follows: TGTGCCAGCAGTTTATTAACCCCCGGGGAGCAGTACTTC.

V and J are TRBV28 and TRBJ1-1, with D unresolved. V lost 6 bases to trimming and J lost 4 bases, with 9 bases between them. CDR1 is MDHEN and CDR2 is SYDVKM in the germline V gene. The CDR3 covers 12 residues. The CDR3 DNA is TGTGCCAGCAGGGATCTCGGCACTGAAGCTTTCTTT. Protein product: CASRDLGTEAFF.

Points on this clonotype: Compared with germline, one end of the junction differs, possibly owing to a read error. The V gene is TRBV6-2 or TRBV6-3, the J gene TRBJ1-5, with D hard to call. Looked up from germline, CDR1 is MNHEY and CDR2 is SVGEGT. CDR3 length: 15 amino acids. DNA for the CDR3: TGTGCCAGCAGTTACACAAGCACCGGAGCGACCCGGTTGGATTTT. This translates into CASSYTSTGATRLDF.

By share, this clonotype counts as large. The V gene is TRBV7-2, the J gene TRBJ2-1; 8 nucleotides match TRBD1. The junction had 1 base not matched to a gene; V was cut back by 1 base and J by 2 bases. Germline V gene data show CDR1 as SGHTA and CDR2 as FQGNSA. The CDR3 is 15 amino acids. The CDR3 nucleotides are TGTGCCAGCAGCTTAGGGACAGGGCCCTACAATGAGCAGTTCTTC. As protein: CASSLGTGPYNEQFF.

This clonotype was found many times. The gene calls are TRBV19 and TRBJ2-1; perhaps TRBD1 as D (6 bases). Trimming shortened V by 11 bases and J by 2 bases, and 13 bases separated the two germline ends. CDR3 size: 13 residues. The germline V gene encodes CDR1 LNHDA and CDR2 SQIVND (reference sequence). CDR3 coding DNA: TGTGCCGGACCCAGGGGACCCTACAATGAGCAGTTCTTC. It yields the protein CAGPRGPYNEQFF.

V and J are TRBV6-8 and TRBJ1-1; D remains ambiguous. CDR3 length equals 13 residues. Between the trimmed V and J ends, which lost 5 bases and 10 bases, there was a span of 17 bases. Per the germline V gene, CDR1 is MNHGY and CDR2 is SAAAGT. The DNA for the CDR3 is TGTGCCAGCAGTCCCTGGGGAATACCGGGAGCTTTCTTT. Protein product: CASSPWGIPGAFF.

There are a few counts of this clonotype. The chain uses TRBV6-2 or TRBV6-3 and TRBJ1-5, with D uncertain. CDR3 length: 13 amino acids. V gave up 6 bases and J gave up 1 base, with 7 bases separating them. Germline V gene lookup returns CDR1 MNHEY and CDR2 SVGEGT. The CDR3 loop is CASRDRSNQPQHF. The CDR3 bases are TGTGCCAGCAGGGATAGGAGCAATCAGCCCCAGCATTTT.

This chain uses TRBV6-5 with TRBJ2-7; D is possibly TRBD1 (5 bases). The CDR3 has 14 amino acids. CDR1 is MNHEY, CDR2 SVGAGI, per germline. V lost 10 bases, J lost 6 bases, and 22 bases lay in between. CDR3 DNA sequence: TGTGCCACTAGATACCCCCGGCAGGGCGGCGAGCAGTACTTC. Translating it yields CATRYPRQGGEQYF.

The chain joins TRBV4-1 to TRBJ1-2; D not certain. The CDR3 has 12 residues. Germline V gene lookup returns CDR1 MGHRA and CDR2 YSYEKL. CDR3 sequence (DNA): TGCCGTGGGCCGGAAGTCGCCTATGGCTACACCTTC. It specifies CRGPEVAYGYTF.

This clonotype was counted ten times or more. The rearrangement joins TRBV7-2 to TRBJ1-3; no clear D. With 5 bases removed from V and 0 bases from J, the gap between germline ends came to 11 bases. This CDR3 comprises 15 residues. The V gene's germline CDR1 is SGHTA and CDR2 FQGNSA. CDR3 sequence reads: CASSRDTSSGNTIYF. The CDR3 coding sequence is TGTGCCAGCAGCCGTGACACGAGCTCTGGAAACACCATATATTTT.

The chain couples TRBV7-3 to TRBJ2-1; 8 bases agree with TRBD1. CDR3 size: 15 residues. V dropped 5 bases and J dropped 8; count of bases not matched to a gene: 11. Germline V gene sequence: CDR1 SGHTA, CDR2 FQGTGA. The CDR3 nucleotides read TGTGCCAGCAGCCCACAGGGGGGAAACATCCATGAGCAGTTCTTC. Translation gives CASSPQGGNIHEQFF.

The rearrangement joins TRBV6-8 to TRBJ2-2; D may match TRBD1 or TRBD2 (5 bases each). Deletions cut 7 bases from V and 1 base from J, with 10 bases between. Germline CDR1 MNHGY, CDR2 SAAAGT. The CDR3 sequence is 14 residues long. The CDR3 region has the DNA TGTGCCAGCACCGACAGCGGGAACACCGGGGAGCTGTTTTTT. Translating gives CASTDSGNTGELFF.

This clonotype was counted ten times or more. The rearrangement uses TRBV15 and TRBJ2-5; 11 bases are a match to TRBD2. The V gene's germline CDR1 is LNHNV and CDR2 YYDKDF (reference sequence). The V segment lost 1 base and the J segment 3 bases; nucleotides outside the gene matches: 1. The CDR3 sequence is 15 residues long. CDR3 bases: TGTGCCACCAGCAGAGTGACTAGCGGGAAAGAGACCCAGTACTTC. Protein sequence: CATSRVTSGKETQYF.

The chain is built from TRBV6-2 or TRBV6-3 and TRBJ2-3; possible D gene TRBD2, 6 bases. With 2 bases removed from V and 4 bases from J, the gap between germline ends came to 10 bases. The CDR3 has 14 amino acids. The V gene's germline CDR1 is MNHEY and CDR2 SVGEGT. CDR3 bases: TGTGCCAGCAGTTACCGGACTACCCCAGATACGCAGTATTTT. This gives the protein CASSYRTTPDTQYF.

This chain connects TRBV6-6 to TRBJ1-2; TRBD1 is a possible D gene (6 bases). Per the germline V gene, CDR1 is MNHNY and CDR2 is SVGAGI (reference sequence). The CDR3 length is 18 residues. The ends were cut back, 2 bases at V and 4 bases at J, with 23 bases in the middle. The CDR3: CASSYINRERSGFYGYTF. The CDR3 DNA follows: TGTGCCAGCAGTTACATTAACAGGGAGCGTTCGGGCTTCTATGGCTACACCTTC.

This clonotype was observed a few times. DNA for the CDR3: TGTGCCAGCAGAGGAGGACTAGCCCCCGGGGAGCTGTTTTTT. Translating gives CASRGGLAPGELFF. This chain connects TRBV5-8 to TRBJ2-2, with TRBD2 matching over 8 bases. This CDR3 region has 14 residues. The trim removed 5 bases at V and 6 bases at J, leaving 6 bases unmatched. The germline V gene encodes CDR1 SGHTS and CDR2 YDEGEE.

Ten or more counts support this clonotype. In DNA, the CDR3 is TGTGCCAGCAGCTCCCTTACCGGGACTAGCGGTTCCTGGAGCTCCTACAATGAGCAGTTCTTC. It is translated as CASSSLTGTSGSWSSYNEQFF. This chain uses TRBV7-6 with TRBJ2-1; 11 nucleotides align to TRBD2. J lost 0 bases, V lost 4 bases, and 17 bases had no gene match. From germline, CDR1 is SGHVS and CDR2 FNYEAQ. This CDR3 has 21 amino acids.

The rearrangement joins TRBV20-1 to TRBJ2-5; 7 nucleotides align to TRBD2. The ends lost 3 bases at V and 5 bases at J; junction bases unmatched: 6. CDR3 length equals 13 residues. Germline V gene data show CDR1 as DFQATT and CDR2 as SNEGSKA (reference sequence). DNA of the CDR3: TGCAGTGCTAGTCGGGGGGTATCTGAGACCCAGTACTTC. This encodes CSASRGVSETQYF.

This clonotype was seen ten or more times. V and J are TRBV12-3 or TRBV12-4 and TRBJ1-5, with TRBD1 as a possible D gene (6 bases). This CDR3 contains 14 residues. Trimming pared 2 bases from V and 4 bases from J, leaving 9 bases between. This CDR3 is CASSLWGPNQPQHF. The CDR3 nucleotides read TGTGCCAGCAGTTTATGGGGGCCAAATCAGCCCCAGCATTTT.

At least ten counts were recorded for this clonotype. V and J are TRBV12-3 or TRBV12-4 and TRBJ1-5, with 10 positions matching TRBD1. The V gene end was trimmed by 0 bases and the J gene end by 2 bases; junction bases not matched to a gene: 7. The CDR3 spans 18 residues. Written as DNA, the CDR3 is TGTGCCAGCAGTTTAGCCGGGACAGGGGCATCGGGCAATCAGCCCCAGCATTTT. This codes for CASSLAGTGASGNQPQHF.

In its sample, this clonotype was seen many times. The V and J genes are TRBV6-5 and TRBJ1-1; possible D gene TRBD1, 5 bases. V was shortened by 0 bases and J by 6 bases, with 29 bases between the two germline ends. The CDR3 has 20 amino acids. Germline lookup yields CDR1 MNHEY and CDR2 SVGAGI. CDR3 in amino acids: CASSYSIGRGLPALASEAFF. CDR3 DNA: TGTGCCAGCAGTTACTCGATTGGTAGGGGTTTACCCGCCTTGGCGTCTGAAGCTTTCTTT.

J is TRBJ2-3 and V is TRBV9; 8 bases map to TRBD2. V dropped 3 bases and J dropped 4; count of bases not matched to a gene: 7. Germline CDR1 and CDR2: SGDLS and YYNGEE. There are 15 residues in the CDR3. In nucleotides, the CDR3 is TGTGCCAGCAGCGAGGGACTAGTCATCCCAGATACGCAGTATTTT. Translated, it gives CASSEGLVIPDTQYF.

In its sample, this clonotype was seen many times. V gene TRBV7-2 combines with J gene TRBJ2-7, with 8 bases identical to TRBD2. This CDR3 spans 15 amino acids. V gave up 5 bases and J gave up 1 base; unmatched junction bases: 7. CDR1 and CDR2 (germline): SGHTA, FQGNSA. The CDR3 DNA reads as TGTGCCAGCAGCAAGAGCGGGAGCCAGTCCTACGAGCAGTACTTC. Its translation is CASSKSGSQSYEQYF.

This clonotype turned up a few times. The V gene is TRBV20-1, the J gene TRBJ2-3; possibly TRBD1 for D (5 bases). Germline V gene sequence: CDR1 DFQATT, CDR2 SNEGSKA (reference sequence). The CDR3 sequence is 13 residues long. V dropped 6 bases and J dropped 2 bases, with 12 bases sitting between them. This chain's CDR3 is CSAPDRITDTQYF. CDR3 coding DNA: TGCAGTGCCCCCGACAGAATCACAGATACGCAGTATTTT.